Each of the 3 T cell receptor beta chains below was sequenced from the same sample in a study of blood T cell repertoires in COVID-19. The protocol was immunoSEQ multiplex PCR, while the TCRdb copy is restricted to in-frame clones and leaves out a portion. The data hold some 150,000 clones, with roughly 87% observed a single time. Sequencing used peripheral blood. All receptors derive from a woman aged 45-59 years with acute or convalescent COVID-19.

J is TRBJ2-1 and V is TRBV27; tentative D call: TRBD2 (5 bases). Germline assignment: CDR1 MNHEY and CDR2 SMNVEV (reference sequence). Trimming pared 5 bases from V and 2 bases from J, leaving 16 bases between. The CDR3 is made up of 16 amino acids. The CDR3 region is CASSPAAERTYNEQFF. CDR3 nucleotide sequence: TGTGCCAGCAGTCCAGCAGCGGAACGAACCTACAATGAGCAGTTCTTC.

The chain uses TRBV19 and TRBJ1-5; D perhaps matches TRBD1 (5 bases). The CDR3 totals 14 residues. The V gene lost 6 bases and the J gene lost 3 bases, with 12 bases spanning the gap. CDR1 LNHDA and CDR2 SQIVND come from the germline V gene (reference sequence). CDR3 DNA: TGTGCCAGTAGCCCAGGGCACCCCAATCAGCCCCAGCATTTT. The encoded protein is CASSPGHPNQPQHF. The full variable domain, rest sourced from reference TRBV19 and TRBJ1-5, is DGGITQSPKYLFRKEGQNVTLSCEQNLNHDAMYWYRQDPGQGLRLIYYSQIVNDFQKGDIAEGYSVSREKKESFPLTVTSAQKNPTAFYLCASSPGHPNQPQHFGDGTRLSIL.

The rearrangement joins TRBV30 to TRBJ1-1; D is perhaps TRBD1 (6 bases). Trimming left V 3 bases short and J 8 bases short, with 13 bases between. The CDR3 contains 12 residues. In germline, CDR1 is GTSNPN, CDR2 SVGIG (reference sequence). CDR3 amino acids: CAWRGTLSEAFF. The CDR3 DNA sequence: TGTGCCTGGAGAGGGACACTCTCCGAAGCTTTCTTT.